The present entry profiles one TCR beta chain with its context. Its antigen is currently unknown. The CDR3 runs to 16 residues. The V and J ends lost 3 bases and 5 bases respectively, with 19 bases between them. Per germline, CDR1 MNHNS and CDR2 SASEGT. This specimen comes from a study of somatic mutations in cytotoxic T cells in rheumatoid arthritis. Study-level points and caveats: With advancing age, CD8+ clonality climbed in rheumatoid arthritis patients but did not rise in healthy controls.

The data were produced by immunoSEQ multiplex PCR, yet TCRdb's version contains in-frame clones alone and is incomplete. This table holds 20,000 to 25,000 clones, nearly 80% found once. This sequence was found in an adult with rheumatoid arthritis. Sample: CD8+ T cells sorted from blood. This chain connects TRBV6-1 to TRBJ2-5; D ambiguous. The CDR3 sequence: CASSEGALRDRETQYF. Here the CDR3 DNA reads TGTGCCAGCAGTGAGGGCGCCTTAAGAGACCGGGAGACCCAGTACTTC.